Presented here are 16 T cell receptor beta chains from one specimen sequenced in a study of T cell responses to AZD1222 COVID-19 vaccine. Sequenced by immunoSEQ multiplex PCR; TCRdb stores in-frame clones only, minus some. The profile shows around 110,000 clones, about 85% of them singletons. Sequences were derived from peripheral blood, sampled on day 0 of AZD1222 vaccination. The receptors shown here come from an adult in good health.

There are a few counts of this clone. CDR3 nucleotides: TGTGCCAGTAGTCCGACACGCGGGAGGGCCACCTACGAGCAGTACTTC. Translating it yields CASSPTRGRATYEQYF. V and J are TRBV19 and TRBJ2-7; 9 positions agree with TRBD2. Germline V lookup: CDR1 LNHDA, CDR2 SQIVND (reference sequence). After removal of 5 bases from V and 2 bases from J, the junction contained 10 bases not matched to a gene. The CDR3 extends over 16 amino acids. Drawing the rest from reference TRBV19 and TRBJ2-7, the complete variable domain is DGGITQSPKYLFRKEGQNVTLSCEQNLNHDAMYWYRQDPGQGLRLIYYSQIVNDFQKGDIAEGYSVSREKKESFPLTVTSAQKNPTAFYLCASSPTRGRATYEQYFGPGTRLTVT.

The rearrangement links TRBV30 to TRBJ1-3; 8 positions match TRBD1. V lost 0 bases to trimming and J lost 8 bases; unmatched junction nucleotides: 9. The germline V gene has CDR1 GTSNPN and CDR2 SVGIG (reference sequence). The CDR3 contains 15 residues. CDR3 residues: CAWSVGQGESDTIYF. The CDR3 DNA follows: TGTGCCTGGAGTGTTGGACAGGGTGAGAGTGACACCATATATTTT.

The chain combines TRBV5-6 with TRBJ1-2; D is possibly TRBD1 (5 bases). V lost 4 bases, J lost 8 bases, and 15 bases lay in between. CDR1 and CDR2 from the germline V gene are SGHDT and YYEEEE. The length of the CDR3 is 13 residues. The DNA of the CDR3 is TGTGCCAGCAGCCCCCGGGGGGGTGGAGGCTACACCTTC. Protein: CASSPRGGGGYTF.

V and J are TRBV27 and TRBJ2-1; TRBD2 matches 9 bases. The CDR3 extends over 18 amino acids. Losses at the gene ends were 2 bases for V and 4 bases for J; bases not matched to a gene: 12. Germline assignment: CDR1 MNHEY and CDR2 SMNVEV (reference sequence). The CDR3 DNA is TGTGCCAGCAGTTTAGTTAGCGGGGGCTCCTCAAGGTACAATGAGCAGTTCTTC. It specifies CASSLVSGGSSRYNEQFF.

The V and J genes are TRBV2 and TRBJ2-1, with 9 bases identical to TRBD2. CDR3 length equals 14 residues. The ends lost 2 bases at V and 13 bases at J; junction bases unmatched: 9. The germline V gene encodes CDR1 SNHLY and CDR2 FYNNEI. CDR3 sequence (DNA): TGTGCCAGCAGTGAACGGAGTAGCGGGGGCATTCAGTTCTTC. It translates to CASSERSSGGIQFF. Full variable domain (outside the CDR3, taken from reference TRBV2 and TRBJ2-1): EPEVTQTPSHQVTQMGQEVILRCVPISNHLYFYWYRQILGQKVEFLVSFYNNEISEKSEIFDDQFSVERPDGSNFTLKIRSTKLEDSAMYFCASSERSSGGIQFFGPGTRLTVL.

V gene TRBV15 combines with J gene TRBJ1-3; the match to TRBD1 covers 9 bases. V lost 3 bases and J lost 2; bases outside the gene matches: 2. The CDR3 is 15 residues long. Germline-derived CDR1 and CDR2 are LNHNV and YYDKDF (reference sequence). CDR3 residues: CATSRGTGTGNTIYF. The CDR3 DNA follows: TGTGCCACCAGCAGGGGGACAGGGACTGGAAACACCATATATTTT.

The CDR3 DNA reads TGTGCCAGCAGCCTCACCGCGGGAGGGCCCCGCTACAATGAGCAGTTCTTC. It translates to CASSLTAGGPRYNEQFF. V and J are TRBV11-3 and TRBJ2-1; 9 bases match TRBD2. CDR3 size: 17 residues. Germline V lookup: CDR1 SGHNT, CDR2 YENEEA. The J segment lost 3 bases and the V segment lost 5 bases, leaving 11 bases of the junction unmatched.

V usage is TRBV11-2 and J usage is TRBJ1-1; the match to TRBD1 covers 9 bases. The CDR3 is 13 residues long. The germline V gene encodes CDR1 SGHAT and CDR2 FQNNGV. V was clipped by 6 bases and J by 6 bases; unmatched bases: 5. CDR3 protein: CASSYRGLSEAFF. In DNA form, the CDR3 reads TGTGCCAGCAGTTACAGGGGGCTATCTGAAGCTTTCTTT.

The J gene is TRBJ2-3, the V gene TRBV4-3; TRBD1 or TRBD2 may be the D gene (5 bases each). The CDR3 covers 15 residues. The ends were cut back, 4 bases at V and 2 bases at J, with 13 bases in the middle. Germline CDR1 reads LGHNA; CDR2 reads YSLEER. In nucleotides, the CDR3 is TGCGCCAGCAGCCGAACCGGGACCTACACAGATACGCAGTATTTT. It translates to CASSRTGTYTDTQYF.

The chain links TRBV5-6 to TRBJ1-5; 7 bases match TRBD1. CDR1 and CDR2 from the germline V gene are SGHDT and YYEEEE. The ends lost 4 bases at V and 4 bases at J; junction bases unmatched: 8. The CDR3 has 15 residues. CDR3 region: CASSGRDSPNQPQHF. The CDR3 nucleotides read TGTGCCAGCAGCGGCCGGGACAGCCCAAATCAGCCCCAGCATTTT. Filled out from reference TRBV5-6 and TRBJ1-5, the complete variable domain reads DAGVTQSPTHLIKTRGQQVTLRCSPKSGHDTVSWYQQALGQGPQFIFQYYEEEERQRGNFPDRFSGHQFPNYSSELNVNALLLGDSALYLCASSGRDSPNQPQHFGDGTRLSIL.

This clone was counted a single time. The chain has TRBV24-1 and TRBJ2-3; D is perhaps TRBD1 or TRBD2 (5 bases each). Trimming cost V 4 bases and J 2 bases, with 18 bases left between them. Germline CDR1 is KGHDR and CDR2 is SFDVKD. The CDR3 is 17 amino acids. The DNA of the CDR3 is TGTGCCACCAGTGAGCATCCAGCACGAGGGGTCACAGATACGCAGTATTTT. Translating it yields CATSEHPARGVTDTQYF.

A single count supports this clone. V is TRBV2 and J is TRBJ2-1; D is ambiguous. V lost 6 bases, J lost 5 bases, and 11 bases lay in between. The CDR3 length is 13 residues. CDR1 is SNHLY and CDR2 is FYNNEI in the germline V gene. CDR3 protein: CASSARLNNEQFF. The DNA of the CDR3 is TGTGCCAGCAGCGCTCGACTCAACAATGAGCAGTTCTTC.

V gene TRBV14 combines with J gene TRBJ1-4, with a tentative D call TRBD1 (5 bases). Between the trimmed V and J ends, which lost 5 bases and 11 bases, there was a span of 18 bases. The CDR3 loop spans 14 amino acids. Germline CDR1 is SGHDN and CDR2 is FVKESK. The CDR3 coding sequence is TGTGCCAGCAGCGCGGGGTCCAAACGGGGGAAACTGTTTTTT. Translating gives CASSAGSKRGKLFF.

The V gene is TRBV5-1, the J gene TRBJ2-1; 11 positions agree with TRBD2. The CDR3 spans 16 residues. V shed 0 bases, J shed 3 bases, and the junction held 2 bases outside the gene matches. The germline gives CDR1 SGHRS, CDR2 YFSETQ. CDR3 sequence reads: CASSLVGTSGYNEQFF. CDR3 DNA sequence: TGCGCCAGCAGCTTGGTCGGGACTAGCGGCTACAATGAGCAGTTCTTC. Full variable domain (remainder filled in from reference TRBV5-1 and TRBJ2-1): KAGVTQTPRYLIKTRGQQVTLSCSPISGHRSVSWYQQTPGQGLQFLFEYFSETQRNKGNFPGRFSGRQFSNSRSEMNVSTLELGDSALYLCASSLVGTSGYNEQFFGPGTRLTVL.

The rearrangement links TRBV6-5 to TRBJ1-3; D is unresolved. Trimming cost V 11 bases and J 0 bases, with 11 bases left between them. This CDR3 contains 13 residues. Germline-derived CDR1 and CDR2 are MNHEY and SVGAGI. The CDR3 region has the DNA TGTGCCGGAAAGGACCGCTCTGGAAACACCATATATTTT. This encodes CAGKDRSGNTIYF.

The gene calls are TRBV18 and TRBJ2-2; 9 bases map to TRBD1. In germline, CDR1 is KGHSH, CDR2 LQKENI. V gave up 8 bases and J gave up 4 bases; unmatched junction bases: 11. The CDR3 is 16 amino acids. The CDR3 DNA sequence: TGTGCCAGCGGTACCCGGGACAGGGATAGCACCGGGGAGCTGTTTTTT. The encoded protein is CASGTRDRDSTGELFF.